The TCR beta chain described here comes from a study of immune heterogeneity within non-small cell lung tumors. Judged by abundance, this clonotype is medium-sized. TCR beta CDR3 amplification used multiplex PCR with 32 V and 13 J primers. TCRdb re-called the multiplex PCR reads through MiXCR, storing one row per CDR3 protein. The repertoire has over 5,500 distinct CDR3 sequences, roughly a fifth of them found once; the top ten carry approximately 16%. Samples each supplied about 600 ng of bulk tumor genomic DNA as template. The authors collected several far-apart biopsies from each primary tumor during surgery. Untreated, newly diagnosed non-small cell lung cancer patients underwent curative surgery. Germline V lookup: CDR1 MNHNS, CDR2 SASEGT. The V and J ends lost 5 bases and 6 bases, in that order; junction bases with no gene match: 18. This CDR3 is 17 amino acids long.

This clonotype was sampled from a man between 60 and 70 years old with non-small cell lung cancer. This chain joins TRBV6-1 and TRBJ2-7; 8 bases are shared with TRBD2. Specimen: lung tumor tissue. CDR3 bases: TGTGCCAGCAGTTACCCCGGGGGGGCGGGAGGAAAGCTCGAGCAGTACTTC. It encodes CASSYPGGAGGKLEQYF.